The clone carrying this TCR beta chain was detected a few times. Its antigen is unidentified. The data belong to a study of blood T cells in healthy people across ages. A second PCR, run for 7 to 11 cycles, used a sample-barcoded 5' primer plus a J-beta primer mix. Each CDR3 protein is one row after TCRdb ran MiXCR on the 5' RACE reads. The top ten hold roughly 19% of the sample, which has approximately 850,000 distinct CDR3 sequences, around 45% seen once. Germline V gene sequence: CDR1 SGHVS, CDR2 FNYEAQ. The V gene lost 5 bases and the J gene lost 7 bases, with 12 bases spanning the gap. The CDR3 is 14 amino acids. Points from the study as a whole: Changes seen in expanded clonotypes were possibly confounded by donor CMV status left unknown. Estimates of diversity drawn from one million T cells were considered underestimates.

The study drew donors from healthy Caucasian individuals in Russia aged roughly 6 to 90. The chain joins TRBV7-6 to TRBJ1-6; no firm D call. The sequence derives from a man aged 55 to 70 in good health. The sample was blood. The CDR3 loop reads CASSARAFNSPLHF. The CDR3 DNA sequence: TGTGCCAGCAGCGCCCGGGCTTTCAATTCACCCCTCCACTTT.